This entry lists 24 T cell receptor beta chains sequenced from one sample in a study of blood T cell repertoires in COVID-19. Libraries were prepared by immunoSEQ multiplex PCR; TCRdb keeps only in-frame clonotypes and omits some of them. The sample lists approximately 33,000 clones; about 85% were seen once. Sequencing was performed on peripheral blood. Every receptor here comes from a man between 65 and 79 years old with acute or convalescent COVID-19.

This clone has only a few counts. The chain employs TRBV7-3 and TRBJ1-1; possibly TRBD1 for D (6 bases). This CDR3 has 15 residues. Looked up from germline, CDR1 is SGHTA and CDR2 is FQGTGA. With 1 base removed from V and 6 bases from J, the gap between germline ends came to 15 bases. The CDR3 loop is CASSLNPRDKSEAFF. CDR3 DNA: TGTGCCAGCAGCTTAAACCCTCGGGACAAATCTGAAGCTTTCTTT.

In its sample, this clone was seen a few times. The chain couples TRBV11-1 to TRBJ2-7; 11 nucleotides line up with TRBD2. After removal of 3 bases from V and 3 bases from J, the junction contained 4 bases not matched to a gene. Germline CDR1 is SGHAT and CDR2 is FQDESV (reference sequence). The CDR3 is made up of 15 amino acids. CDR3 nucleotides: TGTGCCAGCAGCTTTCGGCTAGCGGGGGGCTACGAGCAGTACTTC. It specifies CASSFRLAGGYEQYF.

This rearrangement joins TRBV28 to TRBJ1-4; D is unclear. Germline V gives CDR1 MDHEN, CDR2 SYDVKM. Trimming left V 6 bases short and J 0 bases short, with 8 bases between. The CDR3 runs to 14 residues. Here the CDR3 DNA reads TGTGCCAGCAGCCCCATAGCAACTAATGAAAAACTGTTTTTT. Translating it yields CASSPIATNEKLFF.

V gene TRBV7-9 combines with J gene TRBJ2-3, with a weak D call TRBD2 (5 bases). Germline assignment: CDR1 SEHNR and CDR2 FQNEAQ (reference sequence). The CDR3 spans 13 residues. V lost 1 base to trimming and J lost 4 bases, with 6 bases between them. In DNA, the CDR3 is TGTGCCAGCAGCTTAGGAGCGGCAGATACGCAGTATTTT. Protein sequence: CASSLGAADTQYF.

This chain connects TRBV5-1 to TRBJ2-3, with TRBD1 matching 10 bases. Germline-derived CDR1 and CDR2 are SGHRS and YFSETQ. Trimming at V came to 4 bases and at J to 3 bases, leaving 2 bases not matched to a gene. There are 14 residues in the CDR3. CDR3 region: CASSEDRGTDTQYF. The CDR3 bases are TGCGCCAGCAGCGAGGACAGGGGGACAGATACGCAGTATTTT.

The chain couples TRBV2 to TRBJ1-2; possibly TRBD1 for D (5 bases). The CDR3 runs 13 residues. Per germline, CDR1 SNHLY and CDR2 FYNNEI. V dropped 6 bases and J dropped 4 bases, with 12 bases sitting between them. CDR3 sequence (DNA): TGTGCCAGCAGAGAACGACAGATCTATGGCTACACCTTC. Protein: CASRERQIYGYTF.

The J gene is TRBJ2-5, the V gene TRBV7-8; no reliable D call. CDR1 and CDR2 from the germline V gene are SGHVS and FQNEAQ. V dropped 5 bases and J dropped 3 bases, with 10 bases sitting between them. The CDR3 consists of 13 residues. CDR3 region: CASSPRDKETQYF. The DNA of the CDR3 is TGTGCCAGCAGCCCCAGAGACAAAGAGACCCAGTACTTC. The full variable domain, in which reference TRBV7-8 and TRBJ2-5 provide the parts outside the CDR3, is GAGVSQSPRYKVAKRGQDVALRCDPISGHVSLFWYQQALGQGPEFLTYFQNEAQLDKSGLPSDRFFAERPEGSVSTLKIQRTQQEDSAVYLCASSPRDKETQYFGPGTRLLVL.

DNA for the CDR3: TGTGCCATCAGTGAGGAGGGCAGGGGTGAAAATTTTGAGCAGTTCTTC. As protein: CAISEEGRGENFEQFF. V gene TRBV10-3 combines with J gene TRBJ2-1; a weak D match, TRBD1 (6 bases). Trimming removed 2 bases from V and 9 bases from J, with 20 bases in between. CDR1 ENHRY and CDR2 SYGVKD come from the germline V gene. The CDR3 totals 16 residues.

This chain uses TRBV6-2 or TRBV6-3 with TRBJ1-5, with D possibly TRBD1 on 5 matching bases. The V end lost 2 bases, the J end lost 4 bases, and 15 bases lay between the germline ends. The germline V gene has CDR1 MNHEY and CDR2 SVGEGT. The CDR3 is 16 amino acids. The chain's CDR3 is CASSYESGDWNQPQHF. In nucleotides, the CDR3 is TGTGCCAGCAGTTACGAGTCGGGGGATTGGAATCAGCCCCAGCATTTT.

This rearrangement joins TRBV5-1 to TRBJ1-1; the D gene is possibly TRBD1 (6 bases). Between the trimmed V and J ends, which lost 5 bases and 1 base, there was a span of 12 bases. This CDR3 contains 14 residues. Germline loops: CDR1 SGHRS, CDR2 YFSETQ. The CDR3 is CASSRTVENTEAFF. The CDR3 DNA sequence: TGCGCCAGCAGTCGGACAGTGGAGAACACTGAAGCTTTCTTT.

The V and J genes are TRBV5-1 and TRBJ2-2; TRBD2 matches at 8 bases. After removal of 4 bases from V and 4 bases from J, the junction contained 6 bases not matched to a gene. This CDR3 has 15 amino acids. CDR1 SGHRS and CDR2 YFSETQ come from the germline V gene. The CDR3 region has the DNA TGCGCCAGCAGCCCAGCGGGAGCGAGCACCGGGGAGCTGTTTTTT. This codes for CASSPAGASTGELFF.

The J gene is TRBJ2-1, the V gene TRBV7-3, with TRBD2 matching over 10 bases. V shed 5 bases, J shed 8 bases, and the junction held 9 bases outside the gene matches. Per germline, CDR1 SGHTA and CDR2 FQGTGA. The CDR3 is 15 amino acids. The CDR3: CASSPEAGGRDEQFF. CDR3 sequence (DNA): TGTGCCAGCAGCCCCGAAGCGGGAGGGAGGGATGAGCAGTTCTTC.

This clone showed up just a few times. The V gene is TRBV7-6, the J gene TRBJ2-7, with 10 bases aligning to TRBD1. Germline assignment: CDR1 SGHVS and CDR2 FNYEAQ. The CDR3 totals 15 residues. With V trimmed by 5 bases and J by 3 bases, 7 bases remained unmatched. This CDR3 reads CASSPEGQGFYEQYF. For the CDR3, the DNA is TGTGCCAGCAGCCCCGAGGGACAGGGGTTCTACGAGCAGTACTTC.

V usage is TRBV19 and J usage is TRBJ2-3; no clear D gene. Germline V gene sequence: CDR1 LNHDA, CDR2 SQIVND (reference sequence). The CDR3 is 12 residues long. The V end was cut by 4 bases, the J end by 6 bases, with 8 bases between. The CDR3 loop is CASSTGEDTQYF. CDR3 nucleotides: TGTGCCAGTAGTACCGGTGAGGATACGCAGTATTTT.

J is TRBJ1-2 and V is TRBV20-1, with D perhaps matching TRBD1 (6 bases). This CDR3 region has 11 residues. V was cut by 4 bases and J by 8 bases, with 11 bases left in between. Germline V lookup: CDR1 DFQATT, CDR2 SNEGSKA (reference sequence). CDR3 loop: CSATRGEGYTF. Written as DNA, the CDR3 is TGCAGTGCTACCAGGGGTGAGGGCTACACCTTC.

CDR3 protein: CASSESQRDTQYF. DNA for the CDR3: TGTGCCAGCAGTGAAAGTCAGCGAGATACGCAGTATTTT. The V gene is TRBV25-1, the J gene TRBJ2-3; D call uncertain. V lost 2 bases and J 5 bases, leaving 8 bases between the germline ends. Germline V gene data show CDR1 as MGHDK and CDR2 as SYGVNS. This CDR3 comprises 13 residues. Supplemented by reference TRBV25-1 and TRBJ2-3, the full variable domain reads EADIYQTPRYLVIGTGKKITLECSQTMGHDKMYWYQQDPGMELHLIHYSYGVNSTEKGDLSSESTVSRIRTEHFPLTLESARPSHTSQYLCASSESQRDTQYFGPGTRLTVL.

The rearrangement links TRBV7-2 to TRBJ1-1; TRBD1 might be the D (5 bases). The CDR3 is made up of 13 amino acids. Germline V lookup: CDR1 SGHTA, CDR2 FQGNSA. The ends were cut back, 2 bases at V and 8 bases at J, with 12 bases in the middle. As DNA, the CDR3 is TGTGCCAGCAGCTTATACGGGGGGTCGGAAGCTTTCTTT. Translated, it gives CASSLYGGSEAFF.

With respect to this clone: A read error may produce the germline difference seen at one junction end. The chain is built from TRBV6-5 and TRBJ1-4; D ambiguous. The CDR3 is made up of 13 amino acids. The germline gives CDR1 MNHEY, CDR2 SVGAGI. CDR3 nucleotides: TGTGCCAGCAGTTCACATACTAACGAAAAACTGTTTTTT. It is translated as CASSSHTNEKLFF.

V usage is TRBV4-3 and J usage is TRBJ1-4, with 9 nucleotides matching TRBD1. The germline V gene has CDR1 LGHNA and CDR2 YSLEER. Germline trimming cut 1 base from V and 7 bases from J; bases unmatched to any gene: 4. This CDR3 has 15 amino acids. The CDR3 reads CASSQGDRDPEKLFF. CDR3 DNA sequence: TGCGCCAGCAGCCAAGGGGACAGGGATCCTGAAAAACTGTTTTTT.

V gene TRBV5-1 combines with J gene TRBJ1-6; D unresolved. In germline, CDR1 is SGHRS, CDR2 YFSETQ. V was clipped by 0 bases and J by 4 bases, with 11 bases between them. The CDR3 runs 16 residues. This chain's CDR3 is CASSLASGGYNSPLHF. The CDR3 nucleotides are TGCGCCAGCAGCTTGGCCTCAGGCGGGTATAATTCACCCCTCCACTTT.

This clone was seen a single time. This sequence joins TRBV28 and TRBJ2-7; 7 nucleotides align to TRBD2. With V trimmed by 2 bases and J by 1 base, 5 bases remained unmatched. CDR1 and CDR2 (germline): MDHEN, SYDVKM. The CDR3 runs 15 residues. For the CDR3, the DNA is TGTGCCAGCAGTTTAGCTAGCGGAACATCCTACGAGCAGTACTTC. This translates into CASSLASGTSYEQYF.

The chain uses TRBV5-1 and TRBJ2-1; the match to TRBD2 covers 7 bases. The germline V gene has CDR1 SGHRS and CDR2 YFSETQ. The length of the CDR3 is 15 residues. Trimming removed 0 bases from V and 0 bases from J; junction bases left unmatched: 0. The CDR3 here is CASSLGGSSYNEQFF. CDR3 bases: TGCGCCAGCAGCTTGGGCGGGAGCTCCTACAATGAGCAGTTCTTC.

The chain employs TRBV3-1 (or the pseudogene TRBV3-2) and TRBJ2-5; D not certain. Germline V gives CDR1 LGHDT, CDR2 YNNKEL (reference sequence). V lost 4 bases to trimming and J lost 8 bases, with 11 bases between them. CDR3 size: 12 residues. CDR3 coding DNA: TGTGCCAGCAGCCTAACACCCGATACCCAGTACTTC. It specifies CASSLTPDTQYF.

The count of this clone is one. The chain has TRBV9 and TRBJ2-5; 7 nucleotides align to TRBD2. This CDR3 contains 16 residues. Germline assignment: CDR1 SGDLS and CDR2 YYNGEE. V dropped 0 bases and J dropped 2; count of bases not matched to a gene: 7. The CDR3 sequence is CASSVGAGDGQETQYF. CDR3 bases: TGTGCCAGCAGCGTAGGGGCGGGAGATGGACAAGAGACCCAGTACTTC.